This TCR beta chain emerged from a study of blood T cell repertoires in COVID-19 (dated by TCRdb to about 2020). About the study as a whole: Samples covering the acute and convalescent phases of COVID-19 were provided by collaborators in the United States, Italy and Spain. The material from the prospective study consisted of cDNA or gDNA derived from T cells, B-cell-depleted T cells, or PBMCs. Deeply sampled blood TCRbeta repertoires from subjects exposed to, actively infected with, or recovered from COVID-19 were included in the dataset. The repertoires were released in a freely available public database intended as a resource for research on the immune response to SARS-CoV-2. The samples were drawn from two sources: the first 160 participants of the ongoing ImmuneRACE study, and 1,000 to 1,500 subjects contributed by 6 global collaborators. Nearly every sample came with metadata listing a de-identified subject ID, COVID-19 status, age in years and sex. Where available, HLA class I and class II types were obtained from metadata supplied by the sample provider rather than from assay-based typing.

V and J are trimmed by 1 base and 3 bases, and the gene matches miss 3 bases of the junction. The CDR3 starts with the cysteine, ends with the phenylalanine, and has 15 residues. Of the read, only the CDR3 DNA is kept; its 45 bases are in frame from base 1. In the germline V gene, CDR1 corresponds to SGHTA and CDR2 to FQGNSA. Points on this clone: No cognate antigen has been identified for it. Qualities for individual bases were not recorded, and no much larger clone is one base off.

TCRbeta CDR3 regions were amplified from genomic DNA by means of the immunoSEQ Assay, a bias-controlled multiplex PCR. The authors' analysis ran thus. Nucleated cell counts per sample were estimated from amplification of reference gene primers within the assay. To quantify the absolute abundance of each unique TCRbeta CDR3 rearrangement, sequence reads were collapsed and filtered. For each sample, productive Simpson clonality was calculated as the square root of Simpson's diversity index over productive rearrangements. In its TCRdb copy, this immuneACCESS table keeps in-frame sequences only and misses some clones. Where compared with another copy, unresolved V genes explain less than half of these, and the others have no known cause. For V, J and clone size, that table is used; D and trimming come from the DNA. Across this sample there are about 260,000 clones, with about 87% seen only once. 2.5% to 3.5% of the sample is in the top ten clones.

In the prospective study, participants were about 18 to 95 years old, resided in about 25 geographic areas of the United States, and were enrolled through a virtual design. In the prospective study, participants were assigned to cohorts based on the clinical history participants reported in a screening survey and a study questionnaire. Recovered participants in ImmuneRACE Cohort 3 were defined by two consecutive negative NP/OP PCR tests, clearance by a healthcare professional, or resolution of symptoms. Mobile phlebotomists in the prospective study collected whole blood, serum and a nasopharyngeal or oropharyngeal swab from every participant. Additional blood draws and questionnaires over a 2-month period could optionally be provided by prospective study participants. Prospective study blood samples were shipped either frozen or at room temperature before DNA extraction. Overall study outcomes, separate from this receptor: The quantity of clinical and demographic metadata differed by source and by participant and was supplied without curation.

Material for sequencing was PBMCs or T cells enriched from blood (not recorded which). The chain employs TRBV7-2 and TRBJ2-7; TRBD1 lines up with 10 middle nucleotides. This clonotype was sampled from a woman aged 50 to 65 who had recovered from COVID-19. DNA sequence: TGTGCCAGCAGCTTAGAAAGGACAGGGGGCTACGAGCAGTACTTC. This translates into CASSLERTGGYEQYF.